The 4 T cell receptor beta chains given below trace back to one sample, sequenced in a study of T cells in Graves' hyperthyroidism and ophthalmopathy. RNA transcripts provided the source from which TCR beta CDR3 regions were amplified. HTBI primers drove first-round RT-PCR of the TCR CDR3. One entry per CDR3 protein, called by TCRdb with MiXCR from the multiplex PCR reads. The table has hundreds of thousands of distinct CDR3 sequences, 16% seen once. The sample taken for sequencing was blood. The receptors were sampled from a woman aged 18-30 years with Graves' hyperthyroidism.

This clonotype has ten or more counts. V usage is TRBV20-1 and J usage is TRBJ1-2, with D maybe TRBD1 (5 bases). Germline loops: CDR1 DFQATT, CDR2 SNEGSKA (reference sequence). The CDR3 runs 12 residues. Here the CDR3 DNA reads TGCTCCAGATCAGGGCTGCCCGGGGGCTACACCTTC. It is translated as CSRSGLPGGYTF.

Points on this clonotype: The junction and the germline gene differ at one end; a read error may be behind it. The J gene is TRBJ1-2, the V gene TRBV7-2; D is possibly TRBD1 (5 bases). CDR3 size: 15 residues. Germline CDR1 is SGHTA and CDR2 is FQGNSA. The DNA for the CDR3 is TGTGCCAGCAGCTTAAAGACAGTCACTAACTATGGCTACGCCTTC. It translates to CASSLKTVTNYGYAF.

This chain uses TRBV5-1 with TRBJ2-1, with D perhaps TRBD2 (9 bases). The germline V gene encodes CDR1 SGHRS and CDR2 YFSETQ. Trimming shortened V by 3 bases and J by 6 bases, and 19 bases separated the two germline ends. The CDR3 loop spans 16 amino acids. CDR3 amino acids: CASSWGQAGGINEQFF. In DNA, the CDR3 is TGCGCCAGCAGCTGGGGACAGGCGGGGGGGATCAATGAGCAGTTCTTC.

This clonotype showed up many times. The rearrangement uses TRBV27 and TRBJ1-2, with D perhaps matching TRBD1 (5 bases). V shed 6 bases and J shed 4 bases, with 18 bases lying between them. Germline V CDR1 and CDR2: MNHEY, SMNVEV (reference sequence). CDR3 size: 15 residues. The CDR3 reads CASRSQTTGGYGYTF. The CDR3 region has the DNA TGTGCCAGCAGGTCACAGACAACGGGGGGCTATGGCTACACCTTC.